This T cell receptor beta chain was recovered during a study of cytomegalovirus exposure and HLA in healthy donors. Study-wide points: Per published reports, the classifier diagnosed cytomegalovirus status with high specificity and sensitivity.

A note on this clone: Its specificity is not known.

This table comes from immunoSEQ multiplex PCR, and its TCRdb copy is limited to in-frame clones, with some not included. Here the sample spans around 200,000 clones, roughly 77% being singletons. Sequenced: PBMCs. The TCR originated in a woman in her 30s in good health and CMV-seronegative.

CDR3 loop: CASNQGGGSYEQYF. The CDR3 DNA reads as TGCGCCAGCAATCAAGGCGGGGGCTCCTACGAGCAGTACTTC. The rearrangement uses TRBV5-1 and TRBJ2-7; 7 bases agree with TRBD2. This CDR3 region has 14 residues. After removal of 6 bases from V and 0 bases from J, the junction contained 6 bases not matched to a gene. The V gene's germline CDR1 is SGHRS and CDR2 YFSETQ.